The rows below give T cell receptor beta chains drawn from one sample of a study of blood T cell repertoires in COVID-19. TCRdb's table, derived via immunoSEQ multiplex PCR, lists solely in-frame clones and lacks some. The sample has approximately 90,000 clones; approximately 91% are singletons. Sequencing used peripheral blood. These receptors all stem from a man aged 55 to 70 with COVID-19, enrolled during active disease. The CDR3 runs from the conserved cysteine through the conserved F or W. The order of the fields is D gene, clone size, V gene, J gene, CDR3 DNA, CDR3 protein. The D gene is left open where the match is weak. Clone size is not always given. Where it is, it says once, few, many or a class for expanded clones.

d_gene: NA
abundance: NA
v_gene: TRBV5-1
j_gene: TRBJ2-3
CDR3nt: TGCGCCAGCAGCTTACTAGCAGCAGATGGGCACCAGTATTTT
CDR3aa: CASSLLAADGHQYF

d_gene: NA
abundance: NA
v_gene: TRBV27
j_gene: TRBJ1-2
CDR3nt: TGTGCCATCCGGACTCAAGGGGGCTACACCTTC
CDR3aa: CAIRTQGGYTF

d_gene: NA
abundance: NA
v_gene: TRBV11-3
j_gene: TRBJ2-1
CDR3nt: TGTGCCAGCAGCCCTCGAAAGCTCAATGAGCAGTTCTTC
CDR3aa: CASSPRKLNEQFF

d_gene: NA
abundance: NA
v_gene: TRBV18
j_gene: TRBJ1-2
CDR3nt: TGTGCCAGCTCCGGAGGGTTTAACTATGGCTACACCTTC
CDR3aa: CASSGGFNYGYTF

d_gene: TRBD1
abundance: NA
v_gene: TRBV29-1
j_gene: TRBJ1-4
CDR3nt: TGCAGCGTCACTGGGACAGCCAGTGCAACTAATGAAAAACTGTTTTTT
CDR3aa: CSVTGTASATNEKLFF

d_gene: NA
abundance: NA
v_gene: TRBV12-3/TRBV12-4
j_gene: TRBJ2-7
CDR3nt: TGTGCCAGCAGTTCCGGGACTCGCTACGAGCAGTACTTC
CDR3aa: CASSSGTRYEQYF

d_gene: NA
abundance: NA
v_gene: TRBV7-2
j_gene: TRBJ1-5
CDR3nt: TGTGCCAGCAGCCCTTCGACAGGAGGTAGCAATCAGCCCCAGCATTTT
CDR3aa: CASSPSTGGSNQPQHF

d_gene: NA
abundance: NA
v_gene: TRBV11-2
j_gene: TRBJ1-1
CDR3nt: TGTGCCAGCAGCTCGGACATCACGCCAAGCACTGAAGCTTTCTTT
CDR3aa: CASSSDITPSTEAFF

d_gene: TRBD1
abundance: NA
v_gene: TRBV6-4
j_gene: TRBJ2-7
CDR3nt: TGTGCCAGCAGTGACTCCCAGACAGGGGGTAGGTGGCGGGTCGGCTACGAGCAGTACTTC
CDR3aa: CASSDSQTGGRWRVGYEQYF

d_gene: NA
abundance: NA
v_gene: TRBV7-9
j_gene: TRBJ1-1
CDR3nt: TGTGCCAGCAGCTCCGCCGGGGGGAAAGCTGAAGCTTTCTTT
CDR3aa: CASSSAGGKAEAFF

d_gene: TRBD2
abundance: NA
v_gene: TRBV6-5
j_gene: TRBJ2-7
CDR3nt: TGTGCCAGCACCCGGCTAGCGGGAGCCGAGCAGTACTTC
CDR3aa: CASTRLAGAEQYF

d_gene: TRBD1
abundance: NA
v_gene: TRBV30
j_gene: TRBJ2-7
CDR3nt: TGTGCCTGGAGCCTGGGACAGGGGTACGAGCAGTACTTC
CDR3aa: CAWSLGQGYEQYF

d_gene: NA
abundance: NA
v_gene: TRBV24-1
j_gene: TRBJ1-1
CDR3nt: TGTGCCACCAAACCGGGACACAGCGACACTGAAGCTTTCTTT
CDR3aa: CATKPGHSDTEAFF

d_gene: NA
abundance: NA
v_gene: TRBV28
j_gene: TRBJ1-5
CDR3nt: TGTGCCAGCAGTGAGACAGTAAGGATTGATCAGCCCCAGCATTTT
CDR3aa: CASSETVRIDQPQHF

d_gene: NA
abundance: once
v_gene: TRBV9
j_gene: TRBJ1-5
CDR3nt: TGTGCCAGCAGCTCAGGGGCCCCGAATCAGCCCCAGCATTTT
CDR3aa: CASSSGAPNQPQHF

d_gene: NA
abundance: NA
v_gene: TRBV29-1
j_gene: TRBJ1-5
CDR3nt: TGCAGCGTTGGGCAGGCCGGGGAAAGCAATCAGCCCCAGCATTTT
CDR3aa: CSVGQAGESNQPQHF

d_gene: TRBD2
abundance: NA
v_gene: TRBV10-3
j_gene: TRBJ2-3
CDR3nt: TGTGCCATCAGTGAGTATTGGACTAGCGGGAGGGACCGGAAAGGAGATACGCAGTATTTT
CDR3aa: CAISEYWTSGRDRKGDTQYF

d_gene: TRBD2
abundance: NA
v_gene: TRBV6-5
j_gene: TRBJ2-7
CDR3nt: TGTGCCAGCAGGACTAGCGGGGCCACCTACGAGCAGTACTTC
CDR3aa: CASRTSGATYEQYF

d_gene: NA
abundance: NA
v_gene: TRBV21-1
j_gene: TRBJ2-3
CDR3nt: TGTGCCAGCATCCTAGAGGCAGATACGCAGTATTTT
CDR3aa: CASILEADTQYF

d_gene: TRBD1
abundance: NA
v_gene: TRBV27
j_gene: TRBJ2-7
CDR3nt: TGTGCCAGCAGTTTGCGAAGGGATAGGGGGCAAGTAGGGGACGAGCAGTACTTC
CDR3aa: CASSLRRDRGQVGDEQYF

d_gene: TRBD1
abundance: NA
v_gene: TRBV15
j_gene: TRBJ1-2
CDR3nt: TGTGCCACCAGCAGAGGGGACAGCAACTATGGCTACACCTTC
CDR3aa: CATSRGDSNYGYTF

d_gene: NA
abundance: NA
v_gene: TRBV6-1
j_gene: TRBJ2-3
CDR3nt: TGTGCCAGCAGTGAAGCCTTCACAGATACGCAGTATTTT
CDR3aa: CASSEAFTDTQYF

d_gene: NA
abundance: NA
v_gene: TRBV4-3
j_gene: TRBJ1-4
CDR3nt: TGCGCCAGCAGCCAAGGAGGTGTAGGTCGGGGTGAAAAACTGTTTTTT
CDR3aa: CASSQGGVGRGEKLFF

d_gene: NA
abundance: NA
v_gene: TRBV30
j_gene: TRBJ1-3
CDR3nt: TGTGCCTGGGGCCAGGGCACCATATATTTT
CDR3aa: CAWGQGTIYF

d_gene: TRBD1
abundance: NA
v_gene: TRBV7-8
j_gene: TRBJ2-3
CDR3nt: TGTGCCAGCAGCTTAGTATCCGGACAGGACACAGATACGCAGTATTTT
CDR3aa: CASSLVSGQDTDTQYF

d_gene: NA
abundance: NA
v_gene: TRBV7-8
j_gene: TRBJ2-7
CDR3nt: TGTGCCAGCAGCTTAGCAGCGGGTAGGAACGAGCAGTACTTC
CDR3aa: CASSLAAGRNEQYF

d_gene: NA
abundance: NA
v_gene: TRBV3-1/TRBV3-2
j_gene: TRBJ1-5
CDR3nt: TGTGCTGCTGGGAGGGAGATGAGGGATCAAGGCAATCAGCCCCAGCATTTT
CDR3aa: CAAGREMRDQGNQPQHF

d_gene: NA
abundance: NA
v_gene: TRBV2
j_gene: TRBJ2-1
CDR3nt: TGTGCCAGCAGCAAAGGGGCGCTTAGCTCCTACAATGAGCAGTTCTTC
CDR3aa: CASSKGALSSYNEQFF